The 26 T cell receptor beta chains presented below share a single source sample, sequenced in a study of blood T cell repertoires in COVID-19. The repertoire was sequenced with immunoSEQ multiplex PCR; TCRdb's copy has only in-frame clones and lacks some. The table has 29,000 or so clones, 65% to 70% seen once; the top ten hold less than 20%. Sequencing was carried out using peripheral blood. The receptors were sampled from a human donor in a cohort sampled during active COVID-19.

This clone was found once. CDR3 sequence: CASSPGPQTFF. The CDR3 nucleotides are TGTGCCAGCTCACCAGGCCCCCAGACTTTCTTT. The chain carries TRBV18 and TRBJ1-1; unclear D gene. This CDR3 region has 11 residues. The V end was cut by 2 bases, the J end by 12 bases, with 10 bases between. Germline lookup yields CDR1 KGHSH and CDR2 LQKENI.

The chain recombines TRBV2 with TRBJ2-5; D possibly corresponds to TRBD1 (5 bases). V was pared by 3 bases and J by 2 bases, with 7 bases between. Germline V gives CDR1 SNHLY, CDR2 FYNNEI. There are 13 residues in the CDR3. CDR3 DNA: TGTGCCAGCAGTGATGACAGTCAAGAGACCCAGTACTTC. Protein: CASSDDSQETQYF.

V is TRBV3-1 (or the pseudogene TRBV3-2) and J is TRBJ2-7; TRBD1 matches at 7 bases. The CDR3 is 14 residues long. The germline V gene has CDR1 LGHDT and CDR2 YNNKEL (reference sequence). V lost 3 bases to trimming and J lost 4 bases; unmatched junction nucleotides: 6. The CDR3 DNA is TGTGCCAGCAGCCATTCGTACAGGGGATACGAGCAGTACTTC. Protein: CASSHSYRGYEQYF.

The CDR3: CAISESFGSTGELFF. Here the CDR3 DNA reads TGTGCCATCAGTGAGTCCTTTGGGAGCACCGGGGAGCTGTTTTTT. The V call is TRBV10-3, the J call TRBJ2-2, with a tentative D call TRBD2 (5 bases). V was shortened by 0 bases and J by 4 bases, with 9 bases between the two germline ends. This CDR3 spans 15 amino acids. The V gene's germline CDR1 is ENHRY and CDR2 SYGVKD.

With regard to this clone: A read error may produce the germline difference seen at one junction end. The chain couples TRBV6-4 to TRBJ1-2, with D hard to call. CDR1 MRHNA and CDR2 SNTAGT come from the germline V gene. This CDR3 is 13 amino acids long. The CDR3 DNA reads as TGTGCCAGCAGTGAAAGGGTTGGAGGGCCTCCTCTCTTC. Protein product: CASSERVGGPPLF.

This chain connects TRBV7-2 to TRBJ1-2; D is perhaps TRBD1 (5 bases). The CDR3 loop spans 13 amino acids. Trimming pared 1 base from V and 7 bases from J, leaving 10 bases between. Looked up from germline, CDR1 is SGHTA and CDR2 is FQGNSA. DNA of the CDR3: TGTGCCAGCAGCTTAGAGGGGTACAGTGGCTACACCTTC. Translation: CASSLEGYSGYTF. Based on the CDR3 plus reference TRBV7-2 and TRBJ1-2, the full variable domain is GAGVSQSPSNKVTEKGKDVELRCDPISGHTALYWYRQSLGQGLEFLIYFQGNSAPDKSGLPSDRFSAERTGGSVSTLTIQRTQQEDSAVYLCASSLEGYSGYTFGSGTRLTVV.

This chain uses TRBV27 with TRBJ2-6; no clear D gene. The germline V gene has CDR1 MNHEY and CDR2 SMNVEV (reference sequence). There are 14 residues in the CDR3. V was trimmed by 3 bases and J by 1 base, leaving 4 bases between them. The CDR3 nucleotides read TGTGCCAGCAGTTTCGGGTCTGGGGCCAACGTCCTGACTTTC. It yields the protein CASSFGSGANVLTF.

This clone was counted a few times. The CDR3 DNA sequence: TGCAGTGCTAGTGCCCCCGGGACAGGGAGCTCCTACGAGCAGTACTTC. Translation: CSASAPGTGSSYEQYF. The chain uses TRBV20-1 and TRBJ2-7; 9 nucleotides align to TRBD1. The germline V gene has CDR1 DFQATT and CDR2 SNEGSKA (reference sequence). V trimming: 3 bases; J trimming: 0 bases; junction bases outside the gene matches: 9. The CDR3 sequence is 16 residues long.

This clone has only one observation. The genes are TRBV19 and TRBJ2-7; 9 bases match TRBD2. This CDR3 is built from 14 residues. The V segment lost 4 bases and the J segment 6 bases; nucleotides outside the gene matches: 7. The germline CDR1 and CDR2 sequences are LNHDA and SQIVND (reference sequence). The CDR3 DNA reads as TGTGCCAGTAGTAATAGCGGGGGTTCGGTCGAGCAGTACTTC. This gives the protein CASSNSGGSVEQYF.

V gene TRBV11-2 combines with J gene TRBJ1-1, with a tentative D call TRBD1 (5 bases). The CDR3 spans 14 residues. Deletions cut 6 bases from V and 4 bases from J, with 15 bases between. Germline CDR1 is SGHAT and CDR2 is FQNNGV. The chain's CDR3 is CASSRGRLGTEAFF. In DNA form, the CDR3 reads TGTGCCAGCAGTAGGGGCAGGCTGGGCACTGAAGCTTTCTTT.

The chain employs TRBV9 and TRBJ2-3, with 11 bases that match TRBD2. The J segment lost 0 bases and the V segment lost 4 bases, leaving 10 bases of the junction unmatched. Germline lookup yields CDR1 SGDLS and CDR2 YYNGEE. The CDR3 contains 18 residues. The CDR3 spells CASSTTLAGGSSTDTQYF. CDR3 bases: TGTGCCAGCAGCACGACTCTAGCGGGGGGCTCTAGCACAGATACGCAGTATTTT.

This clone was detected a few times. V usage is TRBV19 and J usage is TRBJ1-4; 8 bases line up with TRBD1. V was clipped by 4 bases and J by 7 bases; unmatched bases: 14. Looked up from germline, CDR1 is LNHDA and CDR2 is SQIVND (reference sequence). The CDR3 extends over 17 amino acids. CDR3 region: CASSRRTGRSAREKLFF. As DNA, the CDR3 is TGTGCCAGTAGTAGACGGACAGGGAGGAGCGCGCGTGAAAAACTGTTTTTT.

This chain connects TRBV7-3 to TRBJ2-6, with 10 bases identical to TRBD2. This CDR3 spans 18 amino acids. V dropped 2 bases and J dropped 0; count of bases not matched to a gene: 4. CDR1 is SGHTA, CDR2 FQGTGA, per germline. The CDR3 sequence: CASSLSPSGSSGANVLTF. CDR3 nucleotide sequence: TGTGCCAGCAGCTTATCACCTAGCGGGAGCTCTGGGGCCAACGTCCTGACTTTC.

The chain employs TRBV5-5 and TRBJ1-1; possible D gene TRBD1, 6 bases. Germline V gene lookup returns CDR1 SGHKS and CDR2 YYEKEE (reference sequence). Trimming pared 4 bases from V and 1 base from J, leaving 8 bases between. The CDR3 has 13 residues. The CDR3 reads CASSGQKNTEAFF. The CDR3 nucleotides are TGTGCCAGCAGCGGACAGAAGAACACTGAAGCTTTCTTT.

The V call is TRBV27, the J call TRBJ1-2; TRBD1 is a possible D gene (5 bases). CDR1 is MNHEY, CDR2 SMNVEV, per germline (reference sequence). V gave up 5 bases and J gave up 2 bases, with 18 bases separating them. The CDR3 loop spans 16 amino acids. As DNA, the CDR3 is TGTGCCAGCAGTCCCATGGGGGGAAATCCCAACTATGGCTACACCTTC. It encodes CASSPMGGNPNYGYTF.

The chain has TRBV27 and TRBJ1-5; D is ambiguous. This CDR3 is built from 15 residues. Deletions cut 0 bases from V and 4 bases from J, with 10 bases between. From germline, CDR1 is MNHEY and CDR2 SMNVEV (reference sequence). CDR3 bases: TGTGCCAGCAGTTTATCTCGAGGATCTAATCAGCCCCAGCATTTT. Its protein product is CASSLSRGSNQPQHF.

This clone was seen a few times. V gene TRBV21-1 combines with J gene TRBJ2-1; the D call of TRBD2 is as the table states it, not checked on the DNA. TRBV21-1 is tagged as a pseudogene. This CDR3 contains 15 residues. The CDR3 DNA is TGTGCCAGCAGCAGAGGACTAGCGGAGGACAATGAGCAGTTCTTC. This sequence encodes CASSRGLAEDNEQFF.

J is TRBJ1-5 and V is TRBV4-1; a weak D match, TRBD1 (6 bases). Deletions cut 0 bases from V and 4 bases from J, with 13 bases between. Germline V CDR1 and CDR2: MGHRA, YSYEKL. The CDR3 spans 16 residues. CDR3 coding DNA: TGCGCCAGCAGCCAAGAAGTGACAGGTGCTAATCAGCCCCAGCATTTT. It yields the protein CASSQEVTGANQPQHF.

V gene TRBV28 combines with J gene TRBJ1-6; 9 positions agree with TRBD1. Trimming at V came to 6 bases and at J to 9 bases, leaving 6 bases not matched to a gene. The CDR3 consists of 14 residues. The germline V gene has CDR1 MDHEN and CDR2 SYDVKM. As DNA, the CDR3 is TGTGCCAGCAGACGGGACAGGGTGGGTTCACCCCTCCACTTT. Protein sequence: CASRRDRVGSPLHF. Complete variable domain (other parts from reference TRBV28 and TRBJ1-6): DVKVTQSSRYLVKRTGEKVFLECVQDMDHENMFWYRQDPGLGLRLIYFSYDVKMKEKGDIPEGYSVSREKKERFSLILESASTNQTSMYLCASRRDRVGSPLHFGNGTRLTVT.

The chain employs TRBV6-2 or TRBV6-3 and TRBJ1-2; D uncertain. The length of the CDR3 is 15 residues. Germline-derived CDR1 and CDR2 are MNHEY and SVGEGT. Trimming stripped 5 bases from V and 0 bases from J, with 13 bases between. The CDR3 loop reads CASSPGEVSNYGYTF. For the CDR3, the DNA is TGTGCCAGCAGTCCCGGGGAGGTCTCTAACTATGGCTACACCTTC.

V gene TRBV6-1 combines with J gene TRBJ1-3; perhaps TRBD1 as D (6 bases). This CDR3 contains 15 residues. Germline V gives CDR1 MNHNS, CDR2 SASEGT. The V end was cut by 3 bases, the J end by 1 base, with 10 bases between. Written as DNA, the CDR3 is TGTGCCAGCAGTGAGCGACAGGCGTCTGGAAACACCATATATTTT. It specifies CASSERQASGNTIYF.

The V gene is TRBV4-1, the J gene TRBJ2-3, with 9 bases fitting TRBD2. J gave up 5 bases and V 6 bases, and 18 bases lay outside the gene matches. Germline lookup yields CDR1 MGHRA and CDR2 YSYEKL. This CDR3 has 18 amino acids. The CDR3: CASRARPHRTSAEDTQYF. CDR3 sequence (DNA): TGCGCCAGCAGGGCAAGACCCCACAGGACTAGCGCAGAAGATACGCAGTATTTT.

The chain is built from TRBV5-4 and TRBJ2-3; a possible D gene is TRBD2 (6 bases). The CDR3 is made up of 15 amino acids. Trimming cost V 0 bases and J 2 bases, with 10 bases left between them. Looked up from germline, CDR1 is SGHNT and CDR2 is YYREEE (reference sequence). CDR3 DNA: TGTGCCAGCAGCTTGGAGGCGGGACCCACAGATACGCAGTATTTT. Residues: CASSLEAGPTDTQYF.

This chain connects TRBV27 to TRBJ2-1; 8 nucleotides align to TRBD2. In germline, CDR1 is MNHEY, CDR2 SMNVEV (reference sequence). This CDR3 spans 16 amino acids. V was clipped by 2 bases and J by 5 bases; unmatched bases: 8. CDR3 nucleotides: TGTGCCAGCAGTTTAAGCGCGGGAGGACCACACAATGAGCAGTTCTTC. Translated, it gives CASSLSAGGPHNEQFF.

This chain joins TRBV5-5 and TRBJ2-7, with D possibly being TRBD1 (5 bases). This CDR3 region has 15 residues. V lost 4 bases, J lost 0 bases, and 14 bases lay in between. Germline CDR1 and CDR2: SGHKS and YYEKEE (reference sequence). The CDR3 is CASSTTAGSSYEQYF. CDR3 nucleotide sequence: TGTGCCAGCAGCACGACAGCAGGAAGCTCCTACGAGCAGTACTTC.

This chain's CDR3 is CASSAFPGQGSDGTNTGELFF. The CDR3 DNA reads TGTGCCAGCAGTGCTTTCCCGGGACAGGGGTCAGACGGAACGAACACCGGGGAGCTGTTTTTT. This chain joins TRBV2 and TRBJ2-2, with 10 positions matching TRBD1. The ends lost 4 bases at V and 0 bases at J; junction bases unmatched: 17. Germline CDR1 reads SNHLY; CDR2 reads FYNNEI. The CDR3 contains 21 residues.